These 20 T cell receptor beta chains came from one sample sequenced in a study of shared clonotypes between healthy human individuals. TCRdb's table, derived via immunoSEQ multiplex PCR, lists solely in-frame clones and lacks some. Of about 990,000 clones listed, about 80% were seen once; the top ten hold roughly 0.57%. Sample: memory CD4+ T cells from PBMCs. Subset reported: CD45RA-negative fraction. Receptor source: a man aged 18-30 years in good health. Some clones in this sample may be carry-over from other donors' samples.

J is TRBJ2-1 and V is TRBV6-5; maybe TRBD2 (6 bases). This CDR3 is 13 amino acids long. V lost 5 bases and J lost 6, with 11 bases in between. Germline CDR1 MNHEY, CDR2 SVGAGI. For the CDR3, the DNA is TGTGCCAGCAGTACGGCACTAGCCAATGAGCAGTTCTTC. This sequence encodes CASSTALANEQFF.

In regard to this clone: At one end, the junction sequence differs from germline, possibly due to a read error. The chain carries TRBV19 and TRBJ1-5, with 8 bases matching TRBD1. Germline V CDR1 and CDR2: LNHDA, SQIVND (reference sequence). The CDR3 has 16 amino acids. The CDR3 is CASSILSTGGYQPQHF. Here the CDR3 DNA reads TGTGCCAGCAGTATCTTATCTACAGGGGGGTATCAGCCCCAGCATTTT.

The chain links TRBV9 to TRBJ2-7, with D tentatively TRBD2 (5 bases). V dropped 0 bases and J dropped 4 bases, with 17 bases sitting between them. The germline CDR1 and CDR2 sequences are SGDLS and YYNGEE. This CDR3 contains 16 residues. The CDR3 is CASSVGPSSFNYEQYF. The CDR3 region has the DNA TGTGCCAGCAGCGTAGGGCCCTCTAGCTTTAATTACGAGCAGTACTTC.

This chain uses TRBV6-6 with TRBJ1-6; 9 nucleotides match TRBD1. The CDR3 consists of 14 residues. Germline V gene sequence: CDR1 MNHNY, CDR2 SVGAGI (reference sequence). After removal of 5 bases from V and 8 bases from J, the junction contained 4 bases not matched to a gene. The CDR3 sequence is CASSLGQGYSPLHF. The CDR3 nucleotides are TGTGCCAGCAGTCTGGGACAGGGATATTCACCCCTCCACTTT.

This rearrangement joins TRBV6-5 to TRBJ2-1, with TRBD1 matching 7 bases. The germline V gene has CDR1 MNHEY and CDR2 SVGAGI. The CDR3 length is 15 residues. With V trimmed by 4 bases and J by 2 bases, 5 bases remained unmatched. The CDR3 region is CASSLQGWTYNEQFF. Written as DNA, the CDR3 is TGTGCCAGCAGTTTACAGGGGTGGACCTACAATGAGCAGTTCTTC.

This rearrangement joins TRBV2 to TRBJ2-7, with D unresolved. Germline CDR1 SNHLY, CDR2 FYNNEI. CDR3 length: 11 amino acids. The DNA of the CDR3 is TGTGGCACTGGTGGCACCTACGAGCAGTACTTC. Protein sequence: CGTGGTYEQYF.

The CDR3 spells CASSLGSPNEKLFF. The CDR3 coding sequence is TGCGCCAGCAGCTTGGGCAGTCCTAATGAAAAACTGTTTTTT. This chain uses TRBV5-1 with TRBJ1-4, with D unclear. This CDR3 is 14 amino acids long. The germline CDR1 and CDR2 sequences are SGHRS and YFSETQ. Between the trimmed V and J ends, which lost 0 bases and 3 bases, there was a span of 6 bases.

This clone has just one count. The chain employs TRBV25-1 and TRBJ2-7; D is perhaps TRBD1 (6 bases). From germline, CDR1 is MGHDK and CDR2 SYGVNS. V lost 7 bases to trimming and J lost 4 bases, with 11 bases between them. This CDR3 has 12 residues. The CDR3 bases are TGTGCCAGCATGGGACAAACTTACGAGCAGTACTTC. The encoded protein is CASMGQTYEQYF.

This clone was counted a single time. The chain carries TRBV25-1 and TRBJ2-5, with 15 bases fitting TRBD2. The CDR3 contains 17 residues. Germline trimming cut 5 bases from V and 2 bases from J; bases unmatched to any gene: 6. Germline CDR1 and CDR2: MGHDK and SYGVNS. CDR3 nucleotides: TGTGCCAGCAGTAAGGGACTAGCGGGGGGACCTCAAGAGACCCAGTACTTC. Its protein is CASSKGLAGGPQETQYF.

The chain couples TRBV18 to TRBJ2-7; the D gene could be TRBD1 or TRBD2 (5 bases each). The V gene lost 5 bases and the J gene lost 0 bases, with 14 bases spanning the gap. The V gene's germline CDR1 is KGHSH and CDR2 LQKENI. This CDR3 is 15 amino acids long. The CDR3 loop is CASSAGTASSYEQYF. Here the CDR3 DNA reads TGTGCCAGCTCAGCCGGGACGGCGAGCTCCTACGAGCAGTACTTC.

The CDR3 bases are TGCGCCAGCAGCCAAGCGGGGGACCCCTACGAGCAGTACTTC. Amino acid sequence: CASSQAGDPYEQYF. The V and J genes are TRBV4-1 and TRBJ2-7, with D possibly TRBD2 on 6 matching bases. The CDR3 has 14 amino acids. CDR1 is MGHRA, CDR2 YSYEKL, per germline. V gave up 1 base and J gave up 2 bases, with 9 bases separating them.

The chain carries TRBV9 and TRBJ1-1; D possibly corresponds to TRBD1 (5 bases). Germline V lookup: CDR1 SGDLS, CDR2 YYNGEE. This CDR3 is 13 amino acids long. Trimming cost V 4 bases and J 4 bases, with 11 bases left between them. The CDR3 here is CASSQGLVTEAFF. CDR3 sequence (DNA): TGTGCCAGCAGCCAGGGATTGGTCACTGAAGCTTTCTTT.

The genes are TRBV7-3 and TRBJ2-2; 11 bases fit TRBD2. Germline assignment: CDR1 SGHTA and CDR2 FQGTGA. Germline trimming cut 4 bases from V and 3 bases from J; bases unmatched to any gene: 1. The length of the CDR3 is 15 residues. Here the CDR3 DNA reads TGTGCCAGCAGCTGGGGACTAGCGGACACCGGGGAGCTGTTTTTT. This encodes CASSWGLADTGELFF.

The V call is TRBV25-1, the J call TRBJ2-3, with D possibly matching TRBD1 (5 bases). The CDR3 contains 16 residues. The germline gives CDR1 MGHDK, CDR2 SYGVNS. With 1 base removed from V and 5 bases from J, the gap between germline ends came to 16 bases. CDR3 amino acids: CASSEFGRAGIDTQYF. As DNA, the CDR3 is TGTGCCAGCAGTGAATTCGGCAGGGCAGGGATAGATACGCAGTATTTT.

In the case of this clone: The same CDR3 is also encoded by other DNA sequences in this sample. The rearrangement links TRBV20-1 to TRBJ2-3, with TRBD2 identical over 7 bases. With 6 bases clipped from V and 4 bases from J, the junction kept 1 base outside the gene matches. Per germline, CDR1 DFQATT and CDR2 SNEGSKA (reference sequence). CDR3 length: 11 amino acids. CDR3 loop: CSAGGADTQYF. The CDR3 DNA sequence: TGCAGTGCGGGGGGGGCAGATACGCAGTATTTT.

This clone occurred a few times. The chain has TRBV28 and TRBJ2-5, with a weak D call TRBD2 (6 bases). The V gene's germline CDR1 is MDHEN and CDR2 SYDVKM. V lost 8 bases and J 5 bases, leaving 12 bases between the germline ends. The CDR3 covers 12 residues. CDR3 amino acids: CASGVGGETQYF. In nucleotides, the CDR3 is TGTGCCAGCGGGGTCGGAGGGGAGACCCAGTACTTC.

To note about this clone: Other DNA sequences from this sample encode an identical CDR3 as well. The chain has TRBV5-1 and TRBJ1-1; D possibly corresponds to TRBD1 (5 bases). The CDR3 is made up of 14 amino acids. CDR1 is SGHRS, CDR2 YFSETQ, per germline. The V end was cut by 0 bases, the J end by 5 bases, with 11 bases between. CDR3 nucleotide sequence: TGCGCCAGCAGCTTGGCGGCGGGGGGAACTGAAGCTTTCTTT. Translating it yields CASSLAAGGTEAFF.

In DNA, the CDR3 is TGTGCCAGCAGCGTGGGCCCCGGGGGGGAGGCAACTAATGAAAAACTGTTTTTT. As protein: CASSVGPGGEATNEKLFF. The rearrangement uses TRBV9 and TRBJ1-4; perhaps TRBD1 as D (5 bases). Germline V gene data show CDR1 as SGDLS and CDR2 as YYNGEE. This CDR3 is 18 amino acids long. Trimming removed 2 bases at V and 0 bases at J, with 17 bases between.

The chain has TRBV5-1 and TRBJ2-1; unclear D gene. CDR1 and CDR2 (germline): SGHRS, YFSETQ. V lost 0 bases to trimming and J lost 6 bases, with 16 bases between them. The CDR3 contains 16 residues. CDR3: CASSLVWRGRGNEQFF. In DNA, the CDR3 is TGCGCCAGCAGCTTGGTATGGCGAGGTAGAGGCAATGAGCAGTTCTTC.

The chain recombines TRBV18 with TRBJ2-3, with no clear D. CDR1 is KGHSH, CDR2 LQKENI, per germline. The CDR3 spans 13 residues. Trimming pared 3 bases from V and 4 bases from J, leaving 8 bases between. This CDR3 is CASSPDQADTQYF. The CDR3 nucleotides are TGTGCCAGCTCACCGGACCAGGCAGATACGCAGTATTTT.